The clone carrying this T cell receptor (beta chain) was observed a few times. Its antigen is not identified. TCRdb processed the reads anew with MiXCR; each CDR3 protein has one entry. The sample shows hundreds of thousands of distinct CDR3 sequences, roughly 33% of them seen only once. V was cut by 4 bases and J by 6 bases, with 9 bases left in between. The CDR3 has 13 amino acids. This record belongs to a study of T cell repertoires in cytomegalovirus infection. Overall study findings and caveats: There were carriers of CMV plus the relevant HLA, and cumulative public TCR beta family frequency identified them. Dominating the ex vivo response were TCR beta clonotypes that were CMV-specific and HLA-C-restricted.

The specimen was cultured PBMCs, collected from culture after CMV antigen stimulation. This chain connects TRBV12-3 or TRBV12-4 to TRBJ1-4; D gene unclear. This TCR came from a human donor in good health (CMV status not recorded). Some clones in this sample may be carry-over from other donors' samples. The CDR3 is CASSSVADEKLFF. In DNA form, the CDR3 reads TGTGCCAGCAGTTCTGTAGCGGATGAAAAACTGTTTTTT.